Below are 11 T cell receptor beta chains sequenced from a single sample in a study of OX40 agonist ivuxolimab in advanced cancers. The repertoire was sequenced with immunoSEQ multiplex PCR; TCRdb's copy has only in-frame clones and lacks some. The data hold 45,000 to 50,000 clones, with more than 65% observed a single time. Here the sequenced sample was CD4+ or CD8+ T cells sorted from blood, taken in a trial of the OX40 agonist ivuxolimab. The receptors stem from an adult with an advanced solid tumor such as melanoma, head and neck, liver or kidney cancer.

The chain links TRBV10-3 to TRBJ2-6, with 7 positions matching TRBD1. Per germline, CDR1 ENHRY and CDR2 SYGVKD. J gave up 4 bases and V 5 bases, and 8 bases lay outside the gene matches. CDR3 length: 16 residues. CDR3 nucleotide sequence: TGTGCCATCAGTCCGGGACAGAGGGGCGGGGCCAACGTCCTGACTTTC. Translating gives CAISPGQRGGANVLTF.

The rearrangement joins TRBV14 to TRBJ2-1; 13 bases agree with TRBD2. The trim removed 2 bases at V and 8 bases at J, leaving 3 bases unmatched. CDR1 is SGHDN and CDR2 is FVKESK in the germline V gene. The CDR3 loop spans 15 amino acids. CDR3 loop: CASSQRTSGSYEQFF. CDR3 in DNA: TGTGCCAGCAGCCAACGGACTAGCGGGAGCTATGAGCAGTTCTTC.

The chain has TRBV4-3 and TRBJ2-5; tentative D call: TRBD2 (6 bases). Germline assignment: CDR1 LGHNA and CDR2 YSLEER. The V end was cut by 3 bases, the J end by 1 base, with 12 bases between. The CDR3 runs 15 residues. CDR3 in DNA: TGCGCCAGCAGCCACTCTGTCGGGGGCCAAGAGACCCAGTACTTC. Translating it yields CASSHSVGGQETQYF.

This chain links TRBV29-1 with TRBJ2-3; 12 bases match TRBD2. This CDR3 contains 14 residues. V lost 6 bases, J lost 6 bases, and 7 bases stayed unmatched. Per germline, CDR1 SQVTM and CDR2 ANQGSEA. Here the CDR3 DNA reads TGCAGCGTGGGGCTAGCGGGAGGGCCGGATACGCAGTATTTT. It translates to CSVGLAGGPDTQYF.

In its sample, this clone was seen a few times. This chain uses TRBV4-3 with TRBJ2-6, with D unresolved. The CDR3 runs 15 residues. Per germline, CDR1 LGHNA and CDR2 YSLEER. V shed 3 bases and J shed 3 bases, with 9 bases lying between them. CDR3 nucleotide sequence: TGCGCCAGCAGCCACGGTAGGGTTGGGGCCAACGTCCTGACTTTC. This gives the protein CASSHGRVGANVLTF.

The chain has TRBV6-5 and TRBJ2-1; 8 nucleotides line up with TRBD2. The germline CDR1 and CDR2 sequences are MNHEY and SVGAGI. J gave up 8 bases and V 10 bases, and 16 bases lay outside the gene matches. The CDR3 sequence is 15 residues long. CDR3 protein: CATHRRQPGGDEQFF. For the CDR3, the DNA is TGTGCCACCCACCGCCGACAGCCCGGGGGGGATGAGCAGTTCTTC.

The chain links TRBV27 to TRBJ2-1; 8 bases agree with TRBD1. CDR3 length equals 15 residues. After removal of 6 bases from V and 2 bases from J, the junction contained 6 bases not matched to a gene. The germline CDR1 and CDR2 sequences are MNHEY and SMNVEV (reference sequence). CDR3: CASRPDRGTYNEQFF. CDR3 DNA sequence: TGTGCCAGCAGGCCCGACAGGGGAACCTACAATGAGCAGTTCTTC.

The chain is built from TRBV6-1 and TRBJ1-3; maybe TRBD1 (5 bases). This CDR3 has 14 amino acids. V lost 0 bases to trimming and J lost 9 bases, with 12 bases between them. In germline, CDR1 is MNHNS, CDR2 SASEGT. The CDR3 sequence is CASSEAPGASTIYF. The CDR3 nucleotides are TGTGCCAGCAGTGAAGCTCCTGGGGCTAGCACCATATATTTT.

The chain joins TRBV7-2 to TRBJ1-5; TRBD1 is a possible D gene (5 bases). This CDR3 contains 16 residues. Germline-derived CDR1 and CDR2 are SGHTA and FQGNSA. Trimming stripped 4 bases from V and 6 bases from J, with 19 bases between. CDR3 in amino acids: CASSSNPGRVGQPQHF. The CDR3 DNA reads as TGTGCCAGCAGCTCCAATCCAGGGAGGGTAGGTCAGCCCCAGCATTTT.

V and J are TRBV7-9 and TRBJ2-7; no definite D call. The CDR3 runs to 12 residues. Germline V gene sequence: CDR1 SEHNR, CDR2 FQNEAQ (reference sequence). V dropped 1 base and J dropped 6 bases, with 7 bases sitting between them. For the CDR3, the DNA is TGTGCCAGCAGCTTAGGAGGAATCGAGCAGTACTTC. As protein: CASSLGGIEQYF.

V gene TRBV7-2 combines with J gene TRBJ1-6; D might be TRBD1 (5 bases). Germline CDR1 and CDR2: SGHTA and FQGNSA. The CDR3 totals 14 residues. V shed 6 bases and J shed 9 bases, with 15 bases lying between them. CDR3 sequence reads: CASRPDSYFSPLHF. CDR3 in DNA: TGTGCCAGCAGACCCGACAGTTATTTTTCACCCCTCCACTTT.